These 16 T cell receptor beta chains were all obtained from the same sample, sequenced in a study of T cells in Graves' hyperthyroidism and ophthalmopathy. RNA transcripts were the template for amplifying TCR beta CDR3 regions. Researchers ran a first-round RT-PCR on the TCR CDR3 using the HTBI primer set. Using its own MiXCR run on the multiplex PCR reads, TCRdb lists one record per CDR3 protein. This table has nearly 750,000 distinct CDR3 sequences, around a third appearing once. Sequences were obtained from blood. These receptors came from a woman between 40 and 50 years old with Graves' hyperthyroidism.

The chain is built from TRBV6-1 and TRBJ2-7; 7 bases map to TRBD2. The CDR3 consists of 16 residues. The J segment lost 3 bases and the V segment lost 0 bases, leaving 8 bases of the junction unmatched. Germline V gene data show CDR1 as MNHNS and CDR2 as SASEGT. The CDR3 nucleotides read TGTGCCAGCAGTGAAGCGATGAGCGGGGCTTTCTACGAGCAGTACTTC. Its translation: CASSEAMSGAFYEQYF.

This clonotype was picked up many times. The CDR3 region has the DNA TGTGCCAGCTCTTACAGGGGGCCGTCGAACACCGGGGAGCTGTTTTTT. This sequence encodes CASSYRGPSNTGELFF. V is TRBV7-8 and J is TRBJ2-2, with 9 bases that match TRBD1. The J segment lost 0 bases and the V segment lost 8 bases, leaving 7 bases of the junction unmatched. CDR3 length: 16 residues. Germline V CDR1 and CDR2: SGHVS, FQNEAQ. The whole variable domain, remainder taken from reference TRBV7-8 and TRBJ2-2, is GAGVSQSPRYKVAKRGQDVALRCDPISGHVSLFWYQQALGQGPEFLTYFQNEAQLDKSGLPSDRFFAERPEGSVSTLKIQRTQQEDSAVYLCASSYRGPSNTGELFFGEGSRLTVL.

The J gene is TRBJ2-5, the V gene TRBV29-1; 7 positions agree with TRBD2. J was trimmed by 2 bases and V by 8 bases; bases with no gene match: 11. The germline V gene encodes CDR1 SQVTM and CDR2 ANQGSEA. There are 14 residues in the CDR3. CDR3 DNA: TGCAGCCAAGAATCTGGGGGGGTACAAGAGACCCAGTACTTC. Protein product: CSQESGGVQETQYF.

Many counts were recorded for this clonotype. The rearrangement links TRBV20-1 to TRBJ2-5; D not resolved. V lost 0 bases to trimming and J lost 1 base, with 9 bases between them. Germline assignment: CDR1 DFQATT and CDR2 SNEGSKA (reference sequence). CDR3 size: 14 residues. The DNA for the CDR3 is TGCAGTGCTAGAGATCTGGGCAGCCAAGAGACCCAGTACTTC. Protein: CSARDLGSQETQYF.

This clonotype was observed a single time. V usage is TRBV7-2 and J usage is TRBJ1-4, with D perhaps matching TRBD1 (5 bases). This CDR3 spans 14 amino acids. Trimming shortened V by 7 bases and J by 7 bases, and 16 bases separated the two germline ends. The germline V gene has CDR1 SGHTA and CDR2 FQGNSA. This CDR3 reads CASTREEFGEKLFF. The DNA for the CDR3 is TGTGCCAGCACCAGGGAAGAGTTCGGTGAAAAACTGTTTTTT. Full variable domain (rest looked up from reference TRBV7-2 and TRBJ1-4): GAGVSQSPSNKVTEKGKDVELRCDPISGHTALYWYRQSLGQGLEFLIYFQGNSAPDKSGLPSDRFSAERTGGSVSTLTIQRTQQEDSAVYLCASTREEFGEKLFFGSGTQLSVL.

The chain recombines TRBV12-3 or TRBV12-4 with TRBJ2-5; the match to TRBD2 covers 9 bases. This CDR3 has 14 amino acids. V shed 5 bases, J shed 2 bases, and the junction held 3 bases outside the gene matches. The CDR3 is CASSTTSGQETQYF. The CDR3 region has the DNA TGTGCCAGCAGTACGACTAGCGGACAAGAGACCCAGTACTTC.

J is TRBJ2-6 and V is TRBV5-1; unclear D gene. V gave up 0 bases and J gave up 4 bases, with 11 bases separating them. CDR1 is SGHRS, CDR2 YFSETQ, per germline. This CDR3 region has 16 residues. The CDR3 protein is CASSLGRVEGANVLTF. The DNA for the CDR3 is TGCGCCAGCAGCTTGGGACGGGTAGAAGGGGCCAACGTCCTGACTTTC.

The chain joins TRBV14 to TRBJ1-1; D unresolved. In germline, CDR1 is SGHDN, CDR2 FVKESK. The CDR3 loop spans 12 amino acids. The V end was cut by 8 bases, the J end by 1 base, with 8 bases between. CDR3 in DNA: TGTGCCAGCGGCCCATCGAACACTGAAGCTTTCTTT. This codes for CASGPSNTEAFF. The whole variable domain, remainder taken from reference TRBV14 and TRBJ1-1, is EAGVTQFPSHSVIEKGQTVTLRCDPISGHDNLYWYRRVMGKEIKFLLHFVKESKQDESGMPNNRFLAERTGGTYSTLKVQPAELEDSGVYFCASGPSNTEAFFGQGTRLTVV.

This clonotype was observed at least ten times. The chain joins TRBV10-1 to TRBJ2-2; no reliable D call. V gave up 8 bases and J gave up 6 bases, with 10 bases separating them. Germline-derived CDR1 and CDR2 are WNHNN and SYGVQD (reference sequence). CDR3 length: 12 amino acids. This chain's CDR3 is CASGKVAGELFF. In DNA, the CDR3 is TGCGCCAGCGGCAAAGTGGCCGGGGAGCTGTTTTTT.

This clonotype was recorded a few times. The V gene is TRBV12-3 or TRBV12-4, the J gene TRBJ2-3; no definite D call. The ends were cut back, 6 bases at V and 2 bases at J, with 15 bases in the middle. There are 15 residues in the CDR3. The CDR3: CASRKTAPDTDTQYF. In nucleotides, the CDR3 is TGTGCCAGCAGGAAGACGGCTCCCGACACAGATACGCAGTATTTT.

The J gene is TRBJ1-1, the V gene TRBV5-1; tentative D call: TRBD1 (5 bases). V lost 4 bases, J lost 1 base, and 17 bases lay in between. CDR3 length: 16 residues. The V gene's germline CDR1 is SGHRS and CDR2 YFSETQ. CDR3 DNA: TGCGCCAGCAGCCAAGGTTGGGGGATAGGGAACACTGAAGCTTTCTTT. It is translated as CASSQGWGIGNTEAFF.

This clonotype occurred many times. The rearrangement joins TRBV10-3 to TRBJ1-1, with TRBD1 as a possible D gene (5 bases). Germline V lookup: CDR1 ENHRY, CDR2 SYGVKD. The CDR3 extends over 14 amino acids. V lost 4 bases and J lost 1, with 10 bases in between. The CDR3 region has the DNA TGTGCCATCAGTGGTGGGGGATGGAACACTGAAGCTTTCTTT. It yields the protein CAISGGGWNTEAFF.

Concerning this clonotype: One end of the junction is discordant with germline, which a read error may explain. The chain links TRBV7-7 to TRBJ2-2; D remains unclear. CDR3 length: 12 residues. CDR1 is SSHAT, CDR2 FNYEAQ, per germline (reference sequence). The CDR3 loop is CASSQSTGELFF. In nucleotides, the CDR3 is TGTGCTAGCAGCCAGAGCACCGGGGAGCTGTTTTTT.

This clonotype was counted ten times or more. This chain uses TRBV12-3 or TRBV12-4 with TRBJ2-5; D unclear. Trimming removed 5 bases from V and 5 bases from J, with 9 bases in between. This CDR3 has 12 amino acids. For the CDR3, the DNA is TGTGCCAGCAGTAACATTCGGGAGACCCAGTACTTC. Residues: CASSNIRETQYF.

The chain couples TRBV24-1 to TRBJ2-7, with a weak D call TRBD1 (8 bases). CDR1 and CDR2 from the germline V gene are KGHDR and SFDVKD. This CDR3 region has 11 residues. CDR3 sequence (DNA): TGTGCTAGAGGATACGGGGGGACAGGGTACTTC. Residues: CARGYGGTGYF.

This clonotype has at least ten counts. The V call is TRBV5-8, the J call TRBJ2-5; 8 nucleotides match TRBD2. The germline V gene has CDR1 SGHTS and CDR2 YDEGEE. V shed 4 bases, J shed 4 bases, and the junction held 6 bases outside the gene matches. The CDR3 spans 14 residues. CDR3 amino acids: CASSRGGGGETQYF. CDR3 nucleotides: TGTGCCAGCAGCCGGGGGGGCGGAGGAGAGACCCAGTACTTC.